This T cell receptor (beta chain) was identified in a study of PD-1 blockade in mismatch repair-deficient tumors. Study background: Patients had some twelve mismatch repair-deficient cancer types, all previously treated and progressing.

TCRdb's table, derived via immunoSEQ multiplex PCR, lists solely in-frame clones and lacks some. The sample shows around 50,000 clones, 65% to 80% of them seen only once. This CDR3 is built from 15 residues. Germline loops: CDR1 SGHNT, CDR2 YYREEE (reference sequence). Trimming removed 0 bases at V and 2 bases at J, with 9 bases between. Sequenced material: PBMCs, taken before pembrolizumab treatment. The chain employs TRBV5-4 and TRBJ2-1, with a weak D call TRBD2 (5 bases). The TCR was taken from an adult with mismatch repair-deficient cancer. CDR3 bases: TGTGCCAGCAGCTTGGCAGACTATACCTACAATGAGCAGTTCTTC. Encoded protein: CASSLADYTYNEQFF.